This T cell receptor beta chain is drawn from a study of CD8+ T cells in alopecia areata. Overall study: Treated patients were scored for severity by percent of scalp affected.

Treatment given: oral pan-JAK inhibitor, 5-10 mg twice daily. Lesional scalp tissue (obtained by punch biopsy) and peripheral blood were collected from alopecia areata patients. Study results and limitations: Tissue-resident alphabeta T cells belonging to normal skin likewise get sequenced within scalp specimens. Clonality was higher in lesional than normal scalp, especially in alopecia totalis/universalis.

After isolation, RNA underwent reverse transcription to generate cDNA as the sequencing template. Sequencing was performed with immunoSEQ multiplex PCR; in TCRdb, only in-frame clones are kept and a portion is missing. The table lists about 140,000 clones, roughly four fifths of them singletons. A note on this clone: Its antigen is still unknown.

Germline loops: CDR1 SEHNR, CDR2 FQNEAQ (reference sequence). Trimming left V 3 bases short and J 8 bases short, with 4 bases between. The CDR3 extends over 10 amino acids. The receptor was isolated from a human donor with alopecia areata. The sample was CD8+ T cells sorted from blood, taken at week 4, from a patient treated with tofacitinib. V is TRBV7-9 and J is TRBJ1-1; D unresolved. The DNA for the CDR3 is TGTGCCAGCAGCTTGGCGGAAGCTTTCTTT. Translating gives CASSLAEAFF.